Given below is one T cell receptor beta chain in context. The data belong to a study of blood T cell repertoires in COVID-19. Study-level information: PBMCs, B-cell-depleted T cells, or T cells were the source of the cDNA or gDNA that made up the material.

Original data processing: Estimation of nucleated cell counts was performed using reference gene primer amplification. The method was immunoSEQ multiplex PCR; TCRdb's version includes in-frame clones alone and lacks a portion of them. That table supplies the V and J calls and clone size; D and trimming were determined from the DNA. The data contain 140,000 or so clones, roughly 80% of them singletons. The V and J ends lost 5 bases and 4 bases respectively, with 17 bases between them. The CDR3 length is 15 residues. Germline V lookup: CDR1 SEHNR, CDR2 FQNEAQ (reference sequence). The clonotype comes from a woman aged 80 or over with acute or convalescent COVID-19. The sequencing input was peripheral blood. J is TRBJ1-2 and V is TRBV7-9; D may be TRBD1 (5 bases). CDR3 DNA sequence: TGTGCCAGCAGCAATCCTGCAGGGAGGGTCTATGGCTACACCTTC. Translating gives CASSNPAGRVYGYTF.